The sample holds a few counts of the clone carrying this T cell receptor beta chain. The antigen is undetermined. The sample is drawn from a study of blood T cells in healthy people across ages. Study observations and caveats: Strongly correlated with naive T cell percentage was TCR beta diversity. Estimated diversity that came from one million T cells was considered an underestimate.

Then a second PCR, running roughly 6 to 12 cycles, was carried out with a sample-barcoded 5' primer and a J-beta primer mix. Each cDNA molecule carried a tag from a template-switch adaptor that contained 12 random nucleotides. TCRdb re-called the 5' RACE reads with MiXCR, one entry per CDR3 protein. The repertoire holds fewer than 1,000,000 distinct CDR3 sequences, 35% to 60% seen once, with about a sixth in the top ten. Each of the donors had approximately 10 milliliters of peripheral blood drawn into EDTA-treated Vacutainer tubes. The material sequenced was blood. This clonotype was obtained from a man older than 75 in good health.

DNA of the CDR3: TGTGCCAGCAGGACTCCTAGCGGGAGCTCCTACGAGCAGTACTTC. Amino acids: CASRTPSGSSYEQYF. V is TRBV28 and J is TRBJ2-7; 10 nucleotides agree with TRBD2. V was pared by 6 bases and J by 0 bases, with 5 bases of the junction left unmatched. Germline lookup yields CDR1 MDHEN and CDR2 SYDVKM. The CDR3 loop spans 15 amino acids.